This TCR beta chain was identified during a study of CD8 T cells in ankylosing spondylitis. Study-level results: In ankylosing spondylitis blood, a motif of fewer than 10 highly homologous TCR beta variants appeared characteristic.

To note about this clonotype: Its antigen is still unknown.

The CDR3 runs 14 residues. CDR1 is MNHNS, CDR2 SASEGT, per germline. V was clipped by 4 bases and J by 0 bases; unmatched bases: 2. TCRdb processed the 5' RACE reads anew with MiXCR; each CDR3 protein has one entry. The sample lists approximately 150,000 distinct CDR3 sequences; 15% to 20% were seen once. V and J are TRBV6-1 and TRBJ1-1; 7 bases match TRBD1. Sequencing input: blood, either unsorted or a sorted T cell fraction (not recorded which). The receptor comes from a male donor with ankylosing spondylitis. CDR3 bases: TGTGCCAGCAGTGGACAGGGAATGAACACTGAAGCTTTCTTT. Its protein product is CASSGQGMNTEAFF.